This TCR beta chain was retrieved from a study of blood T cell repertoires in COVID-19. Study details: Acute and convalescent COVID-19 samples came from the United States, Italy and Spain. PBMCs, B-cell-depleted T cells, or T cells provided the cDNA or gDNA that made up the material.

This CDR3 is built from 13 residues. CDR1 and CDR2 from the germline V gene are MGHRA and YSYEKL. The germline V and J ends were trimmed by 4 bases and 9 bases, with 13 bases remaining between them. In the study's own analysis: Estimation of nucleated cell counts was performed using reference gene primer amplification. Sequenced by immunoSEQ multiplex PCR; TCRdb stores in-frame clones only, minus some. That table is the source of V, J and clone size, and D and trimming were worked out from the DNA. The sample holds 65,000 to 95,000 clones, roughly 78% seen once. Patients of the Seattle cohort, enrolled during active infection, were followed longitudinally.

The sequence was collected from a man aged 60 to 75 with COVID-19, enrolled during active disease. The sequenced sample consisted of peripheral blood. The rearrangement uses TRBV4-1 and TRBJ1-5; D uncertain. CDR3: CASSPKQFGPQHF. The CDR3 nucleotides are TGCGCCAGCAGCCCGAAACAGTTCGGGCCCCAGCATTTT.